Following are 29 T cell receptor beta chains from one sample sequenced in a study of T cells after yellow fever vaccination. TCRdb reanalysed the 5' RACE reads using MiXCR and keeps one entry per CDR3 protein. The table includes hundreds of thousands of distinct CDR3 sequences, just over 20% detected once. This material consisted of PBMCs, taken less than 25 days after the first yellow fever vaccination. These receptors came from a man between 18 and 35 years old who received the YFV17D yellow fever vaccine.

The genes are TRBV7-2 and TRBJ2-3; 13 nucleotides match TRBD2. J was trimmed by 6 bases and V by 5 bases; bases with no gene match: 8. This CDR3 comprises 16 residues. CDR1 and CDR2 from the germline V gene are SGHTA and FQGNSA. This CDR3 reads CASSLSGTSGVDTQYF. The CDR3 nucleotides read TGTGCCAGCAGCCTATCCGGGACTAGCGGGGTTGATACGCAGTATTTT. Full variable domain (remainder filled in from reference TRBV7-2 and TRBJ2-3): GAGVSQSPSNKVTEKGKDVELRCDPISGHTALYWYRQSLGQGLEFLIYFQGNSAPDKSGLPSDRFSAERTGGSVSTLTIQRTQQEDSAVYLCASSLSGTSGVDTQYFGPGTRLTVL.

V is TRBV7-9 and J is TRBJ1-6; 7 positions agree with TRBD1. Germline CDR1 SEHNR, CDR2 FQNEAQ (reference sequence). The junction had 13 bases not matched to a gene; V was cut back by 5 bases and J by 9 bases. This CDR3 is 16 amino acids long. The CDR3 reads CASSHSGGGASSPLHF. In DNA form, the CDR3 reads TGTGCCAGCAGCCATAGCGGAGGGGGCGCGAGTTCACCCCTCCACTTT. Full variable domain (remainder filled in from reference TRBV7-9 and TRBJ1-6): DTGVSQNPRHKITKRGQNVTFRCDPISEHNRLYWYRQTLGQGPEFLTYFQNEAQLEKSRLLSDRFSAERPKGSFSTLEIQRTEQGDSAMYLCASSHSGGGASSPLHFGNGTRLTVT.

The chain carries TRBV12-3 or TRBV12-4 and TRBJ2-5; the D gene is possibly TRBD2 (6 bases). V was clipped by 4 bases and J by 2 bases, with 14 bases between them. The CDR3 sequence is 15 residues long. The CDR3 DNA follows: TGTGCCAGCAGTTCCTCCGGGGGTTGGCAAGAGACCCAGTACTTC. Translating it yields CASSSSGGWQETQYF.

This clonotype was detected a few times. V and J are TRBV11-1 and TRBJ1-4; no definite D call. This CDR3 region has 15 residues. Trimming left V 5 bases short and J 3 bases short, with 13 bases between. Germline V CDR1 and CDR2: SGHAT, FQDESV (reference sequence). The chain's CDR3 is CASSHSRGANEKLFF. The CDR3 DNA follows: TGTGCCAGCAGCCACTCCCGGGGTGCTAATGAAAAACTGTTTTTT.

The chain combines TRBV6-2 or TRBV6-3 with TRBJ2-5; D may be TRBD1 (6 bases). Germline V CDR1 and CDR2: MNHEY, SVGEGT. V dropped 6 bases and J dropped 5 bases, with 25 bases sitting between them. The CDR3 length is 17 residues. The DNA of the CDR3 is TGTGCCAGCAGAAGCCCCTTGGACCAGGGGCCCGGGGAGACCCAGTACTTC. Protein sequence: CASRSPLDQGPGETQYF.

This clonotype was counted between two and nine times. The gene calls are TRBV4-3 and TRBJ1-1; D unresolved. The length of the CDR3 is 14 residues. Germline values: CDR1 LGHNA, CDR2 YSLEER. Trimming took 4 bases from V and 2 from J, leaving 11 bases between them. The CDR3 here is CASSPGLGNTEAFF. CDR3 in DNA: TGCGCCAGCAGCCCGGGTCTGGGAAACACTGAAGCTTTCTTT.

The table lists this clonotype with a few counts. The chain recombines TRBV29-1 with TRBJ2-2, with a tentative D call TRBD1 (5 bases). Trimming removed 3 bases from V and 5 bases from J, with 13 bases in between. Per the germline V gene, CDR1 is SQVTM and CDR2 is ANQGSEA. The CDR3 has 14 residues. The CDR3 region has the DNA TGCAGCGTTGATAAGGGGTACGCTACCGGGGAGCTGTTTTTT. Translating it yields CSVDKGYATGELFF.

This chain uses TRBV7-9 with TRBJ2-1; D uncertain. The germline gives CDR1 SEHNR, CDR2 FQNEAQ (reference sequence). V was cut by 3 bases and J by 4 bases, with 10 bases left in between. The CDR3 is 14 residues long. The CDR3 sequence: CASSFDKPYNEQFF. CDR3 bases: TGTGCCAGCAGCTTCGACAAACCTTACAATGAGCAGTTCTTC.

The V and J genes are TRBV12-5 and TRBJ2-3; possibly TRBD2 for D (6 bases). With 7 bases removed from V and 2 bases from J, the gap between germline ends came to 19 bases. CDR1 is LGHNT, CDR2 FRNRAP, per germline. The CDR3 has 16 amino acids. The CDR3 DNA reads as TGTGCTAGTGCCTTAGAGGACGGGACTTACACAGATACGCAGTATTTT. It is translated as CASALEDGTYTDTQYF.

This rearrangement joins TRBV12-3 or TRBV12-4 to TRBJ1-6, with 8 bases identical to TRBD1. CDR3 length: 14 amino acids. Losses at the gene ends were 5 bases for V and 6 bases for J; bases not matched to a gene: 3. CDR3 sequence: CASSQQGGNSPLHF. The CDR3 coding sequence is TGTGCCAGCAGTCAACAGGGGGGTAATTCACCCCTCCACTTT.

V gene TRBV7-2 combines with J gene TRBJ1-6; D unclear. The germline V gene encodes CDR1 SGHTA and CDR2 FQGNSA. Trimming pared 4 bases from V and 7 bases from J, leaving 8 bases between. The CDR3 extends over 13 amino acids. CDR3 sequence (DNA): TGTGCCAGCAGCTCCAATAGAAATTCACCCCTCCACTTT. This sequence encodes CASSSNRNSPLHF. The whole variable domain, remainder taken from reference TRBV7-2 and TRBJ1-6, is GAGVSQSPSNKVTEKGKDVELRCDPISGHTALYWYRQSLGQGLEFLIYFQGNSAPDKSGLPSDRFSAERTGGSVSTLTIQRTQQEDSAVYLCASSSNRNSPLHFGNGTRLTVT.

This clonotype occurred many times. The chain is built from TRBV7-2 and TRBJ1-5, with D unclear. Trimming stripped 5 bases from V and 0 bases from J, with 5 bases between. This CDR3 has 13 residues. Germline CDR1 SGHTA, CDR2 FQGNSA. The CDR3 loop is CASSPDSNQPQHF. The CDR3 DNA sequence: TGTGCCAGCAGCCCCGATAGCAATCAGCCCCAGCATTTT.

This clonotype was counted a few times. The CDR3 is CASSVTGNPPLHF. CDR3 DNA: TGTGCCAGCAGCGTGACAGGGAACCCACCCCTCCACTTT. The V call is TRBV9, the J call TRBJ1-6; 7 bases agree with TRBD1. CDR3 size: 13 residues. Per germline, CDR1 SGDLS and CDR2 YYNGEE. The trim removed 2 bases at V and 11 bases at J, leaving 4 bases unmatched.

J is TRBJ2-1 and V is TRBV7-3, with TRBD1 matching over 10 bases. This CDR3 is 15 amino acids long. Germline values: CDR1 SGHTA, CDR2 FQGTGA. V lost 5 bases and J lost 8; bases outside the gene matches: 9. This CDR3 reads CASSAGQGNLDEQFF. Written as DNA, the CDR3 is TGTGCCAGCAGCGCGGGACAGGGGAACTTGGATGAGCAGTTCTTC.

The rearrangement links TRBV20-1 to TRBJ2-5; TRBD2 might be the D (6 bases). Germline CDR1 reads DFQATT; CDR2 reads SNEGSKA (reference sequence). Trimming stripped 6 bases from V and 4 bases from J, with 9 bases between. This CDR3 comprises 11 residues. The CDR3 DNA sequence: TGCAGTGCCCCGACTAGAGAGACCCAGTACTTC. Translated: CSAPTRETQYF.

CDR3 amino acids: CSASPTKNTEAFF. CDR3 nucleotide sequence: TGCAGTGCTAGTCCGACCAAGAACACTGAAGCTTTCTTT. The rearrangement joins TRBV20-1 to TRBJ1-1; D not certain. V was shortened by 3 bases and J by 1 base, with 9 bases between the two germline ends. This CDR3 contains 13 residues. From germline, CDR1 is DFQATT and CDR2 SNEGSKA (reference sequence).

This clonotype occurred many times. V gene TRBV12-3 or TRBV12-4 combines with J gene TRBJ2-3, with D tentatively TRBD2 (6 bases). Trimming pared 3 bases from V and 1 base from J, leaving 11 bases between. This CDR3 is built from 15 residues. CDR3 residues: CASSFPSSGTDTQYF. DNA of the CDR3: TGTGCCAGCAGTTTCCCCTCTAGCGGCACAGATACGCAGTATTTT.

V and J are TRBV13 and TRBJ2-1; D perhaps matches TRBD2 (5 bases). V lost 4 bases, J lost 5 bases, and 18 bases lay in between. This CDR3 has 16 residues. Germline loops: CDR1 PRHDT, CDR2 FYEKMQ (reference sequence). The CDR3 sequence is CASSSPGFGEDNEQFF. The CDR3 DNA reads TGTGCCAGCAGCTCCCCGGGGTTTGGGGAAGACAATGAGCAGTTCTTC.

The V and J genes are TRBV6-4 and TRBJ1-5; D gene ambiguous. V lost 6 bases to trimming and J lost 0 bases, with 6 bases between them. Germline CDR1 reads MRHNA; CDR2 reads SNTAGT. This CDR3 has 13 residues. The CDR3 nucleotides are TGTGCCAGCAGCGAGGGTAGCAATCAGCCCCAGCATTTT. Encoded protein: CASSEGSNQPQHF.

This clonotype was found many times. V usage is TRBV24-1 and J usage is TRBJ2-1; 7 positions agree with TRBD1. With 3 bases clipped from V and 0 bases from J, the junction kept 10 bases outside the gene matches. Germline-derived CDR1 and CDR2 are KGHDR and SFDVKD. The CDR3 consists of 18 residues. The CDR3: CATSDGSGTASSYNEQFF. In DNA, the CDR3 is TGTGCCACCAGTGATGGGTCCGGGACAGCGAGCTCCTACAATGAGCAGTTCTTC.

This clonotype was recorded many times. The chain is built from TRBV30 and TRBJ1-3, with D unresolved. Trimming left V 0 bases short and J 2 bases short, with 14 bases between. The CDR3 has 16 residues. Germline V gene sequence: CDR1 GTSNPN, CDR2 SVGIG (reference sequence). CDR3 residues: CAWSVDFFPPGNTIYF. The CDR3 nucleotides are TGTGCCTGGAGTGTCGACTTTTTCCCTCCTGGAAACACCATATATTTT.

The genes are TRBV6-1 and TRBJ2-2; D tentatively fits TRBD1 or TRBD2 (5 bases each). CDR1 and CDR2 (germline): MNHNS, SASEGT. Trimming pared 6 bases from V and 2 bases from J, leaving 19 bases between. The CDR3 contains 17 residues. CDR3 sequence: CASSHTLFGGNTGELFF. CDR3 nucleotides: TGTGCCAGCAGCCATACCCTCTTTGGGGGAAACACCGGGGAGCTGTTTTTT.

This clonotype was counted only a few times. The V and J genes are TRBV7-2 and TRBJ2-3; 10 positions agree with TRBD1. This CDR3 has 16 amino acids. Germline V gene data show CDR1 as SGHTA and CDR2 as FQGNSA. Trimming at V came to 7 bases and at J to 1 base, leaving 8 bases not matched to a gene. In DNA, the CDR3 is TGTGCCAGCACCTTCGTGGGGACAGGGGGCACAGATACGCAGTATTTT. This translates into CASTFVGTGGTDTQYF. Full variable domain (missing parts from reference TRBV7-2 and TRBJ2-3): GAGVSQSPSNKVTEKGKDVELRCDPISGHTALYWYRQSLGQGLEFLIYFQGNSAPDKSGLPSDRFSAERTGGSVSTLTIQRTQQEDSAVYLCASTFVGTGGTDTQYFGPGTRLTVL.

The chain combines TRBV20-1 with TRBJ2-4; a weak D match, TRBD2 (5 bases). CDR3 size: 14 residues. The V gene lost 0 bases and the J gene lost 5 bases, with 11 bases spanning the gap. Germline V lookup: CDR1 DFQATT, CDR2 SNEGSKA (reference sequence). The CDR3 protein is CSARDAQRENIQYF. For the CDR3, the DNA is TGCAGTGCTAGAGATGCCCAGAGGGAAAACATTCAGTACTTC.

The V and J genes are TRBV4-2 and TRBJ2-1; the D gene is possibly TRBD2 (6 bases). Trimming pared 4 bases from V and 0 bases from J, leaving 13 bases between. Germline values: CDR1 LGHNA, CDR2 YNFKEQ. The CDR3 runs to 16 residues. This CDR3 is CASSPGLSSSYNEQFF. The CDR3 DNA reads TGTGCCAGCAGCCCGGGACTCTCGAGCTCCTACAATGAGCAGTTCTTC.

The chain employs TRBV19 and TRBJ2-5, with 12 bases fitting TRBD2. Germline CDR1 LNHDA, CDR2 SQIVND (reference sequence). This CDR3 is 15 amino acids long. V was pared by 6 bases and J by 4 bases, with 6 bases of the junction left unmatched. CDR3 in DNA: TGTGCCAGTAGAAGGACTAGCGGGGTTCCAGAGACCCAGTACTTC. Protein: CASRRTSGVPETQYF.

This clonotype has a count of ten or more. The chain links TRBV10-3 to TRBJ2-5; no firm D call. The germline CDR1 and CDR2 sequences are ENHRY and SYGVKD. Trimming left V 8 bases short and J 1 base short, with 11 bases between. This CDR3 has 13 residues. Written as DNA, the CDR3 is TGTGCCATCGCTCAGGATCCCCAAGAGACCCAGTACTTC. Amino acids: CAIAQDPQETQYF.

This chain links TRBV25-1 with TRBJ2-3, with 10 bases matching TRBD1. CDR3 length: 15 residues. The V gene end was trimmed by 6 bases and the J gene end by 2 bases; junction bases not matched to a gene: 5. The germline V gene encodes CDR1 MGHDK and CDR2 SYGVNS. CDR3 DNA sequence: TGTGCCAGCAGCGAGACAGGGGGCCCCACAGATACGCAGTATTTT. Protein product: CASSETGGPTDTQYF.

This clonotype was found a few times. The chain recombines TRBV12-3 or TRBV12-4 with TRBJ2-2; D is undetermined. The CDR3 extends over 12 amino acids. V was shortened by 6 bases and J by 7 bases, with 9 bases between the two germline ends. The CDR3 protein is CASRIEGGELFF. The CDR3 DNA reads TGTGCCAGCAGGATAGAAGGCGGGGAGCTGTTTTTT.